One and the same sample provided the 26 T cell receptor beta chains below, sequenced in a study of blood T cell repertoires in COVID-19. Assay: immunoSEQ multiplex PCR; the TCRdb copy retains only in-frame clones and omits some. The sample carries approximately 37,000 clones, 65% to 90% recorded once. The specimen was peripheral blood. The receptors were sampled from a man between 35 and 55 years old with active COVID-19.

The rearrangement joins TRBV11-2 to TRBJ2-7, with unresolved D. V was pared by 5 bases and J by 1 base, with 9 bases between. Germline V gene sequence: CDR1 SGHAT, CDR2 FQNNGV. This CDR3 spans 13 amino acids. CDR3 DNA sequence: TGTGCCAGCAGCCCGGGTCCTTCCTACGAGCAGTACTTC. Translating gives CASSPGPSYEQYF.

The chain joins TRBV24-1 to TRBJ2-5, with 8 bases fitting TRBD1. The CDR3 contains 16 residues. V lost 2 bases and J lost 1; bases outside the gene matches: 5. From germline, CDR1 is KGHDR and CDR2 SFDVKD. The CDR3 DNA follows: TGTGCCACCAGTGATTATGGCGGGACAGGCCAAGAGACCCAGTACTTC. Protein: CATSDYGGTGQETQYF.

This chain links TRBV2 with TRBJ2-1, with TRBD2 identical over 10 bases. Germline V gene sequence: CDR1 SNHLY, CDR2 FYNNEI. The CDR3 length is 18 residues. V was pared by 3 bases and J by 2 bases, with 10 bases of the junction left unmatched. The CDR3 DNA reads as TGTGCCAGCAGTGATTCCAGCGGGAGGGCCCCCCCCTACAATGAGCAGTTCTTC. Translating gives CASSDSSGRAPPYNEQFF.

The chain joins TRBV5-1 to TRBJ2-7; possibly TRBD1 for D (5 bases). The CDR3 loop spans 14 amino acids. Germline V gene data show CDR1 as SGHRS and CDR2 as YFSETQ. The V gene lost 0 bases and the J gene lost 5 bases, with 12 bases spanning the gap. The DNA of the CDR3 is TGCGCCAGCAGCTTGGCGGCAGGGCTAAACGAGCAGTACTTC. The encoded protein is CASSLAAGLNEQYF. The whole variable domain, remainder taken from reference TRBV5-1 and TRBJ2-7, is KAGVTQTPRYLIKTRGQQVTLSCSPISGHRSVSWYQQTPGQGLQFLFEYFSETQRNKGNFPGRFSGRQFSNSRSEMNVSTLELGDSALYLCASSLAAGLNEQYFGPGTRLTVT.

This clone was seen only once. The gene calls are TRBV5-1 and TRBJ1-2; the D gene is possibly TRBD1 (5 bases). Trimming removed 1 base at V and 2 bases at J, with 6 bases between. The CDR3 runs 13 residues. CDR1 SGHRS and CDR2 YFSETQ come from the germline V gene. The CDR3 nucleotides are TGCGCCAGCAGCTTGCAGGGAAACTATGGCTACACCTTC. This codes for CASSLQGNYGYTF. Together with reference TRBV5-1 and TRBJ1-2, the CDR3 gives the full variable domain: KAGVTQTPRYLIKTRGQQVTLSCSPISGHRSVSWYQQTPGQGLQFLFEYFSETQRNKGNFPGRFSGRQFSNSRSEMNVSTLELGDSALYLCASSLQGNYGYTFGSGTRLTVV.

The CDR3 DNA reads TGTGCCAGCTCACCAAACAGGGACACTGGAAACACCATATATTTT. Encoded protein: CASSPNRDTGNTIYF. The chain uses TRBV18 and TRBJ1-3; perhaps TRBD1 as D (6 bases). There are 15 residues in the CDR3. Trimming took off 2 bases at V and 2 bases at J, with 10 bases between the two ends. Per the germline V gene, CDR1 is KGHSH and CDR2 is LQKENI.

The chain uses TRBV7-9 and TRBJ2-1; D remains ambiguous. Germline CDR1 is SEHNR and CDR2 is FQNEAQ (reference sequence). The V end was cut by 1 base, the J end by 6 bases, with 16 bases between. There are 16 residues in the CDR3. The CDR3, as DNA: TGTGCCAGCAGCTTAGTAGCAGTGGAGATACGCAATGAGCAGTTCTTC. Protein: CASSLVAVEIRNEQFF.

The rearrangement uses TRBV2 and TRBJ2-2; D uncertain. The length of the CDR3 is 15 residues. V lost 7 bases and J lost 0, with 12 bases in between. Germline CDR1 reads SNHLY; CDR2 reads FYNNEI. CDR3 bases: TGTGCCAGCACCGAAGAAACAGCGAACACCGGGGAGCTGTTTTTT. Encoded protein: CASTEETANTGELFF.

The chain combines TRBV12-3 or TRBV12-4 with TRBJ2-7; 8 nucleotides align to TRBD1. Trimming cost V 8 bases and J 4 bases; bases outside gene matches: 7. The CDR3 loop spans 13 amino acids. In nucleotides, the CDR3 is TGTGCCAGCGGGGGACAGGTTTCGTACGAGCAGTACTTC. This gives the protein CASGGQVSYEQYF.

The chain carries TRBV30 and TRBJ1-2, with 10 bases aligning to TRBD1. The junction had 9 bases not matched to a gene; V was cut back by 0 bases and J by 5 bases. The CDR3 totals 16 residues. The V gene's germline CDR1 is GTSNPN and CDR2 SVGIG (reference sequence). The CDR3 is CAWSVQRTGGGYGYTF. The CDR3 nucleotides read TGTGCCTGGAGTGTACAACGGACAGGGGGAGGTTATGGCTACACCTTC.

This sequence joins TRBV27 and TRBJ2-7, with a weak D call TRBD1 (5 bases). V was trimmed by 5 bases and J by 2 bases, leaving 13 bases between them. CDR3 length equals 14 residues. CDR1 is MNHEY, CDR2 SMNVEV, per germline (reference sequence). The CDR3 region is CASSLRVGTYEQYF. The CDR3, as DNA: TGTGCCAGCAGTCTCAGGGTTGGTACCTACGAGCAGTACTTC.

This chain uses TRBV11-2 with TRBJ1-2; a possible D gene is TRBD1 (5 bases). Germline V gives CDR1 SGHAT, CDR2 FQNNGV. This CDR3 is 16 amino acids long. The V and J ends lost 6 bases and 4 bases respectively, with 21 bases between them. The CDR3 reads CASRSGGQGPLYGYTF. DNA for the CDR3: TGTGCCAGCAGGTCTGGTGGACAAGGGCCCCTCTATGGCTACACCTTC.

The chain links TRBV28 to TRBJ1-6; no clear D gene. CDR3 length: 12 amino acids. The germline gives CDR1 MDHEN, CDR2 SYDVKM. V was trimmed by 8 bases and J by 5 bases, leaving 7 bases between them. The CDR3 DNA sequence: TGTGCCAGCCGCCCAGATAATTCACCCCTCCACTTT. Translated, it gives CASRPDNSPLHF.

The rearrangement links TRBV21-1 to TRBJ2-7; the table assigns TRBD2, which was not confirmed against the DNA. TRBV21-1 is assigned pseudogene status. The length of the CDR3 is 15 residues. CDR3 sequence reads: CASPAAGGASYEQYF. As DNA, the CDR3 is TGTGCCAGCCCCGCCGCGGGGGGGGCCTCCTACGAGCAGTACTTC.

This rearrangement joins TRBV6-1 to TRBJ2-7; 10 nucleotides line up with TRBD2. The V gene end was trimmed by 2 bases and the J gene end by 12 bases; junction bases not matched to a gene: 13. The CDR3 is 15 residues long. Germline V gene data show CDR1 as MNHNS and CDR2 as SASEGT. The CDR3 DNA is TGTGCCAGCAGTGAATCGTATGGACTAGCGGTTGCGACGTACTTC. Translated, it gives CASSESYGLAVATYF.

The chain couples TRBV19 to TRBJ2-7, with D maybe TRBD2 (5 bases). This CDR3 comprises 14 residues. With 3 bases removed from V and 5 bases from J, the gap between germline ends came to 14 bases. Looked up from germline, CDR1 is LNHDA and CDR2 is SQIVND (reference sequence). The CDR3 here is CASSIKVASNEQYF. CDR3 DNA: TGTGCCAGTAGTATTAAGGTAGCGTCGAACGAGCAGTACTTC. The whole variable domain, filled in from reference TRBV19 and TRBJ2-7, reads DGGITQSPKYLFRKEGQNVTLSCEQNLNHDAMYWYRQDPGQGLRLIYYSQIVNDFQKGDIAEGYSVSREKKESFPLTVTSAQKNPTAFYLCASSIKVASNEQYFGPGTRLTVT.

V is TRBV30 and J is TRBJ2-1; D remains ambiguous. Germline lookup yields CDR1 GTSNPN and CDR2 SVGIG (reference sequence). The CDR3 contains 15 residues. V was pared by 0 bases and J by 7 bases, with 16 bases between. CDR3: CAWSVPPPPGNEQFF. The CDR3 region has the DNA TGTGCCTGGAGTGTACCTCCGCCCCCCGGGAATGAGCAGTTCTTC.

This rearrangement joins TRBV13 to TRBJ1-5, with D unresolved. The germline V gene encodes CDR1 PRHDT and CDR2 FYEKMQ (reference sequence). This CDR3 is built from 13 residues. Trimming left V 0 bases short and J 5 bases short, with 5 bases between. CDR3 sequence reads: CASSLGRDQPQHF. The CDR3 nucleotides are TGTGCCAGCAGCTTAGGGCGGGATCAGCCCCAGCATTTT. The full variable domain, rest sourced from reference TRBV13 and TRBJ1-5, is AAGVIQSPRHLIKEKRETATLKCYPIPRHDTVYWYQQGPGQDPQFLISFYEKMQSDKGSIPDRFSAQQFSDYHSELNMSSLELGDSALYFCASSLGRDQPQHFGDGTRLSIL.

CDR3 amino acids: CASSLGGSFTEAFF. The CDR3 DNA follows: TGTGCCAGCAGCTTAGGAGGGAGCTTCACTGAAGCTTTCTTT. The chain recombines TRBV7-2 with TRBJ1-1, with D unresolved. This CDR3 region has 14 residues. The V and J ends lost 1 base and 4 bases respectively, with 10 bases between them. CDR1 is SGHTA, CDR2 FQGNSA, per germline. Filled out from reference TRBV7-2 and TRBJ1-1, the complete variable domain reads GAGVSQSPSNKVTEKGKDVELRCDPISGHTALYWYRQSLGQGLEFLIYFQGNSAPDKSGLPSDRFSAERTGGSVSTLTIQRTQQEDSAVYLCASSLGGSFTEAFFGQGTRLTVV.

V gene TRBV14 combines with J gene TRBJ2-1; D possibly corresponds to TRBD2 (6 bases). CDR3 size: 16 residues. V lost 2 bases to trimming and J lost 2 bases, with 13 bases between them. Germline V gives CDR1 SGHDN, CDR2 FVKESK. The CDR3 nucleotides read TGTGCCAGCAGCCAATGGACGGGAGTAGCCTACAATGAGCAGTTCTTC. Encoded protein: CASSQWTGVAYNEQFF.

J is TRBJ2-7 and V is TRBV6-5; a possible D gene is TRBD1 (6 bases). V lost 0 bases and J lost 5, with 14 bases in between. Germline V lookup: CDR1 MNHEY, CDR2 SVGAGI. The CDR3 runs 15 residues. CDR3 residues: CASSYSQGSIHEQYF. The DNA of the CDR3 is TGTGCCAGCAGTTACTCCCAGGGGTCCATCCACGAGCAGTACTTC.

V usage is TRBV19 and J usage is TRBJ1-1; D not certain. V was clipped by 10 bases and J by 0 bases, with 15 bases between them. The germline V gene encodes CDR1 LNHDA and CDR2 SQIVND (reference sequence). This CDR3 is 14 amino acids long. CDR3 coding DNA: TGTGCCACCAGACTCGGATTCATGAACACTGAAGCTTTCTTT. Translating it yields CATRLGFMNTEAFF.

V and J are TRBV10-2 and TRBJ2-1; D possibly corresponds to TRBD1 (6 bases). Germline V lookup: CDR1 WSHSY, CDR2 SAAADI. This CDR3 contains 16 residues. The V end lost 0 bases, the J end lost 4 bases, and 13 bases lay between the germline ends. The CDR3 is CASSESRGRRYNEQFF. The CDR3 DNA reads as TGCGCCAGCAGTGAGTCAAGGGGGAGACGTTACAATGAGCAGTTCTTC.

The chain uses TRBV14 and TRBJ2-7, with 10 bases lining up with TRBD2. Germline CDR1 SGHDN, CDR2 FVKESK. V trimming: 5 bases; J trimming: 5 bases; junction bases outside the gene matches: 12. This CDR3 is 16 amino acids long. The CDR3: CASSLLAGGRAHEQYF. The CDR3 DNA sequence: TGTGCCAGCAGCTTATTAGCGGGAGGAAGGGCCCACGAGCAGTACTTC.

This clone has a single count. The rearrangement uses TRBV19 and TRBJ1-5; D is perhaps TRBD1 (6 bases). This CDR3 contains 17 residues. Germline V lookup: CDR1 LNHDA, CDR2 SQIVND (reference sequence). The ends were cut back, 5 bases at V and 0 bases at J, with 17 bases in the middle. CDR3 sequence: CASSLRGGMGSNQPQHF. The CDR3 bases are TGTGCCAGTAGTCTCAGGGGAGGGATGGGTAGCAATCAGCCCCAGCATTTT.

The chain uses TRBV2 and TRBJ2-7, with TRBD1 identical over 9 bases. The V and J ends lost 2 bases and 4 bases, in that order; junction bases with no gene match: 6. The CDR3 contains 15 residues. Germline assignment: CDR1 SNHLY and CDR2 FYNNEI. In nucleotides, the CDR3 is TGTGCCAGCAGTGAATTGGGACAGGGTACTTACGAGCAGTACTTC. This codes for CASSELGQGTYEQYF.